This section outlines one T cell receptor (beta chain) sequence together with its context. Its cognate antigen is unknown. The data derive from a study of shared clonotypes between healthy human individuals. Study findings and constraints: It was the few donors that limited the genetic and exposure-history diversity represented.

The CDR3 loop spans 13 amino acids. The germline V and J ends were trimmed by 4 bases and 0 bases, with 9 bases remaining between them. CDR1 and CDR2 (germline): GTSNPN, SVGIG (reference sequence). The repertoire was sequenced with immunoSEQ multiplex PCR; TCRdb's copy has only in-frame clones and lacks some. This sample has 490,000 or so clones; 65% to 80% occur once, and the top ten carry roughly 12%. This TCR was sampled from a woman between 35 and 50 years old in good health. Some clones in this sample may be carry-over from other donors' samples. This chain links TRBV30 with TRBJ1-1; unclear D gene. Sequencing was carried out using PBMCs. The CDR3 reads CAWTGPMNTEAFF. For the CDR3, the DNA is TGTGCCTGGACCGGGCCGATGAACACTGAAGCTTTCTTT.